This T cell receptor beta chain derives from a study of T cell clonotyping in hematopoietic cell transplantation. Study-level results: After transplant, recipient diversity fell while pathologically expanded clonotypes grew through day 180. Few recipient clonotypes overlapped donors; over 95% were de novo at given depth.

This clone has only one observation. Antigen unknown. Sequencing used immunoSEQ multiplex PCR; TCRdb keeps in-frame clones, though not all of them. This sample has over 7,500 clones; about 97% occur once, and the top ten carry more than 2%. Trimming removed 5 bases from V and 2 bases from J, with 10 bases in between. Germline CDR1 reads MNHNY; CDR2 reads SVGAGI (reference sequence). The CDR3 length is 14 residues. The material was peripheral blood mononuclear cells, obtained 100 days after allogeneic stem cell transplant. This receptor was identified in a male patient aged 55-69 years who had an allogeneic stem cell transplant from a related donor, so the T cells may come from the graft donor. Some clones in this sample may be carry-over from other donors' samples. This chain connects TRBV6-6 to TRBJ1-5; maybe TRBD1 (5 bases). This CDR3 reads CASSLDSRNQPQHF. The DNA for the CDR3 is TGTGCCAGCAGTCTCGACAGTCGCAATCAGCCCCAGCATTTT.